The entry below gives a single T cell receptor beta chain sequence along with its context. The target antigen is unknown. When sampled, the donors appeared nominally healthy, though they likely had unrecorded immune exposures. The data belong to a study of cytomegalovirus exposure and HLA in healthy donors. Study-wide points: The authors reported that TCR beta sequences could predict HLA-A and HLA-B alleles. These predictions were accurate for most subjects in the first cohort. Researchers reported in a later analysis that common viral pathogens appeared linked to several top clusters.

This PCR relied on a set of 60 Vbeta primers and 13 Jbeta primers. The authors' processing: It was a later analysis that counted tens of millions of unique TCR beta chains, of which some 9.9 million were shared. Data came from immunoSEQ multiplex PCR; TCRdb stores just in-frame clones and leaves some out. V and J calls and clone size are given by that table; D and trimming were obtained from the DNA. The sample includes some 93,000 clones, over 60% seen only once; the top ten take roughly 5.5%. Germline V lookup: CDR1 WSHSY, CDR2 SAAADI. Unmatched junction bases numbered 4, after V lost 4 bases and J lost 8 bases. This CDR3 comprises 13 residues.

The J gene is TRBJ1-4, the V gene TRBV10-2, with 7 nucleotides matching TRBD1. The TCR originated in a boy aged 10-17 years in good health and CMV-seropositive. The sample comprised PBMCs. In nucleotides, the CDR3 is TGCGCCAGCAGTGTCCAGGGACAGGAAAAACTGTTTTTT. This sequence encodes CASSVQGQEKLFF.